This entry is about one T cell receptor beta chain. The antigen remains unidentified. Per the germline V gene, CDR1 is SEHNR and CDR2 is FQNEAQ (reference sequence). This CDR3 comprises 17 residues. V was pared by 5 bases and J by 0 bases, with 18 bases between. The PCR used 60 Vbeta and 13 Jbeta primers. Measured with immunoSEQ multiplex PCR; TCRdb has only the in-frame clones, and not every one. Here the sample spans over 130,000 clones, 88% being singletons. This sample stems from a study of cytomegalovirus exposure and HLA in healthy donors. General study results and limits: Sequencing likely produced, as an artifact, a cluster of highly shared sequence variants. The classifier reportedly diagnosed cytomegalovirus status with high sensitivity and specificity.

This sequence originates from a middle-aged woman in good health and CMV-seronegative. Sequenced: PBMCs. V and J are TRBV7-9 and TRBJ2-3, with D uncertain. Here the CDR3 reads CASSADFVVESTDTQYF. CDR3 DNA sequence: TGTGCCAGCAGCGCCGATTTTGTGGTAGAAAGCACAGATACGCAGTATTTT. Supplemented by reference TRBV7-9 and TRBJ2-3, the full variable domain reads DTGVSQNPRHKITKRGQNVTFRCDPISEHNRLYWYRQTLGQGPEFLTYFQNEAQLEKSRLLSDRFSAERPKGSFSTLEIQRTEQGDSAMYLCASSADFVVESTDTQYFGPGTRLTVL.